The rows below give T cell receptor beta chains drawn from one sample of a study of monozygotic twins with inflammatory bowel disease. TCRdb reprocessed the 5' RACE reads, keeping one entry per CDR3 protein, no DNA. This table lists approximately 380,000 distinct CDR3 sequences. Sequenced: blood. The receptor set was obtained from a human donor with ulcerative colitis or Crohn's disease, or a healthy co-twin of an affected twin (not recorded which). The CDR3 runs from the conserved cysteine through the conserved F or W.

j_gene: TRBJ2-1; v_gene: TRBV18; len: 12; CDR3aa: CASSPRRDEQFF
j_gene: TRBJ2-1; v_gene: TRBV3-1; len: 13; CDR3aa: CASSQNRGQEQFF
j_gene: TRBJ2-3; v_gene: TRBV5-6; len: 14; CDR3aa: CASSLLPRTDTQYF
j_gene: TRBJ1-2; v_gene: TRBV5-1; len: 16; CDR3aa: CASSQEVALGTGGYTF
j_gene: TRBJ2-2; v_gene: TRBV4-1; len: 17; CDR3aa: CASSQVTGTATRGELFF
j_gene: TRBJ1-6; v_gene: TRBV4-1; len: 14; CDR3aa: CASSQDAGISPLHF
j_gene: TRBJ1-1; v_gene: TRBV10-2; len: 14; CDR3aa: CASSDPGENTEAFF
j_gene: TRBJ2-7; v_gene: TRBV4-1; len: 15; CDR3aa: CASSQVISGSYEQYF
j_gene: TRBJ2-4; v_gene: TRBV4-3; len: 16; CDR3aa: CASSQDNRARENIQYF
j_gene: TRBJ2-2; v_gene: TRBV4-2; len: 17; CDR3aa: CASSPTSGGASTGELFF
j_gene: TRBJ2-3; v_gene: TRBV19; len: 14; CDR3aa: CASRSDRGIDTQYF
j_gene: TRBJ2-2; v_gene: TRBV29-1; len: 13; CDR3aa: CSGRQQGPGELFF
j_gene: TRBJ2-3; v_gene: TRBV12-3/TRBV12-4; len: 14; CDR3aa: CASRPRGVRDTQYF
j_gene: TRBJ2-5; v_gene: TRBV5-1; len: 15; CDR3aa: CASSLGTSAPETQYF
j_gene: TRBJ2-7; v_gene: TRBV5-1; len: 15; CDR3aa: CASSLGQGVSDEQYF
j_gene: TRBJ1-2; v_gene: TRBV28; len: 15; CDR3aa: CASSLTVPSNYGYTF
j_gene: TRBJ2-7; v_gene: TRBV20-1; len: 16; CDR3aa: CSAIPGQPLKRREQYF
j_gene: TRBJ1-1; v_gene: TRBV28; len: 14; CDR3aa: CASSRIDRGTEAFF
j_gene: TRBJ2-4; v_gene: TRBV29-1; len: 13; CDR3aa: CSGRQGGGNIQYF
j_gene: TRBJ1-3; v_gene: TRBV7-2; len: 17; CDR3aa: CASSLHRGTVSGNTIYF
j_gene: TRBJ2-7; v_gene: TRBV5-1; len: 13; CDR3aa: CASSLEQSYEQYF
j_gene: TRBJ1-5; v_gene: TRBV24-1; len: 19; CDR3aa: CATSDLLQVRVTLNQPQHF
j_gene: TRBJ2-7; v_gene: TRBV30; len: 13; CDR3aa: CAWSAWQTYEQYF